These 3 T cell receptor beta chains came from one sample sequenced in a study of response to subunit inactivated influenza vaccine. Via MiXCR, TCRdb re-called the RT-PCR reads, giving one row per CDR3 protein. Of about 300,000 distinct CDR3 sequences listed, roughly 22% were seen once; the top ten hold roughly 10%. The source material was PBMCs from blood, sampled approximately 22 months after vaccination. These receptors came from a man aged 50 to 75 who received an inactivated influenza vaccine.

This clonotype was observed a few times. V gene TRBV6-2 or TRBV6-3 combines with J gene TRBJ1-5; tentatively, D is TRBD1 (5 bases). The V end lost 6 bases, the J end lost 7 bases, and 16 bases lay between the germline ends. The CDR3 is 14 residues long. Per the germline V gene, CDR1 is MNHEY and CDR2 is SVGEGT. CDR3 protein: CASSDWGSGQPQHF. DNA of the CDR3: TGTGCCAGCAGCGACTGGGGGTCGGGACAGCCCCAGCATTTT.

V is TRBV20-1 and J is TRBJ1-5, with a weak D call TRBD1 (6 bases). In germline, CDR1 is DFQATT, CDR2 SNEGSKA (reference sequence). V dropped 0 bases and J dropped 0 bases, with 18 bases sitting between them. The CDR3 has 18 amino acids. CDR3 sequence (DNA): TGCAGTGCTAGAGATCATAAACAGGGTTCGTCTAGCAATCAGCCCCAGCATTTT. Amino acid sequence: CSARDHKQGSSSNQPQHF.

This rearrangement joins TRBV19 to TRBJ2-6; no clear D. In germline, CDR1 is LNHDA, CDR2 SQIVND (reference sequence). The CDR3 covers 14 residues. Trimming removed 9 bases from V and 1 base from J, with 10 bases in between. The CDR3 protein is CASRPSSGANVLTF. The CDR3 coding sequence is TGTGCCAGCCGACCGTCATCTGGGGCCAACGTCCTGACTTTC.